This TCR beta chain originates from a study of shared clonotypes between healthy human individuals. Broader study findings: When compared with the clonotypes that were shared by all four sorted-subset donors, the non-shared clonotypes turned out to have lower generation probabilities.

CD45RO-negative, CCR7-positively selected cells formed the naive CD8 fraction, excluding terminally differentiated effector memory CD45RA+ cells. Donors comprised only Caucasian adults living in Nashville, Tennessee. Replicate PCRs for sorted subsets used around 200 ng DNA; this equaled 30,000 to 35,000 T cell genomes. Using immunoSEQ multiplex PCR, the repertoire was profiled, and TCRdb retains in-frame clones only, with some absent. Of some 2,100,000 clones in the sample, about 93% were seen once. Turning to this clone: As yet, its antigen is unknown.

The CDR3 is made up of 17 amino acids. The V gene's germline CDR1 is SGDLS and CDR2 YYNGEE. V lost 3 bases to trimming and J lost 2 bases, with 21 bases between them. The chain recombines TRBV9 with TRBJ2-7; D tentatively reads TRBD1 or TRBD2 (5 bases each). Sequenced input: naive CD8+ T cells from PBMCs. The TCR sequence derives from a man between 18 and 35 years old in good health. Some clones in this sample may be carry-over from other donors' samples. The CDR3 spells CASSGGAEGMKAYEQYF. The CDR3 DNA follows: TGTGCCAGCAGCGGAGGGGCGGAAGGGATGAAGGCCTACGAGCAGTACTTC. The variable domain in full, completed from reference TRBV9 and TRBJ2-7, reads DSGVTQTPKHLITATGQRVTLRCSPRSGDLSVYWYQQSLDQGLQFLIQYYNGEERAKGNILERFSAQQFPDLHSELNLSSLELGDSALYFCASSGGAEGMKAYEQYFGPGTRLTVT.